This T cell receptor (beta chain) emerged from a study of PD-L1 blockade in urothelial cancer. Study outcomes and limitations: It was durable-benefit patients whose tumor-associated blood clones expanded more at 3 weeks.

The V and J ends lost 4 bases and 1 base, in that order; junction bases with no gene match: 4. This CDR3 has 15 residues. The germline V gene encodes CDR1 MNHEY and CDR2 SVGAGI. Libraries were prepared by immunoSEQ multiplex PCR; TCRdb keeps only in-frame clonotypes and omits some of them. Seen here are roughly 63,000 clones, approximately 81% observed once, and the top ten hold about 2.9%. The time point denotes: pretreatment peripheral blood. Locally advanced or metastatic urothelial carcinoma was diagnosed in the patients. Concerning this clone itself: As yet, its antigen is unknown.

J is TRBJ2-3 and V is TRBV6-5, with 8 bases fitting TRBD1. This TCR was recovered from a man between 65 and 79 years old with urothelial cancer. Sequenced here: PBMCs, sampled around atezolizumab (anti-PD-L1) treatment. CDR3 sequence (DNA): TGTGCCAGCAGTTCCCCGGACAGGGGCACAGATACGCAGTATTTT. It codes for CASSSPDRGTDTQYF.